These T cell receptor beta chains were read from a single sample in a study of T cell responses to AZD1222 COVID-19 vaccine. Method: immunoSEQ multiplex PCR; TCRdb's copy keeps in-frame clones and lacks some. The sample has over 60,000 clones, roughly 91% seen once; the top ten hold around 24%. Sequences were derived from peripheral blood, sampled on day 0 of AZD1222 vaccination. The receptors were sampled from an adult in good health. Each CDR3 is given with its conserved first and last residue. The D gene is left open where the match is weak.

TRBV30	TRBJ1-4	.	CAGTGATNEKLFF	TGTGCCGGTACGGGAGCAACTAATGAAAAACTGTTTTTT
TRBV3-1/TRBV3-2	TRBJ2-7	TRBD1	CASSQGTGEQYF	TGTGCCAGCAGCCAGGGGACAGGCGAGCAGTACTTC
TRBV19	TRBJ1-6	.	CATRQGQGQTRNSPLHF	TGTGCCACCCGCCAGGGGCAGGGGCAAACGAGGAATTCACCCCTCCACTTT
TRBV6-6	TRBJ2-3	TRBD2	CASNTGGTDTQYF	TGTGCCAGCAACACGGGGGGGACAGATACGCAGTATTTT
TRBV7-9	TRBJ2-3	.	CASSYYLTDTQYF	TGTGCCAGCAGCTACTACCTCACAGATACGCAGTATTTT
TRBV10-3	TRBJ2-1	TRBD1	CAISDPGQGGREQFF	TGTGCCATCAGTGACCCCGGACAGGGTGGGCGTGAGCAGTTCTTC
TRBV5-1	TRBJ2-2	.	CASSSREGNTGELFF	TGCGCCAGCAGCTCCCGCGAGGGGAACACCGGGGAGCTGTTTTTT
TRBV11-2	TRBJ1-3	.	CASSLVRASGNTIYF	TGTGCCAGCAGCTTAGTCCGAGCCTCTGGAAACACCATATATTTT
TRBV5-1	TRBJ1-5	.	CASSLNGGSNQPQHF	TGCGCCAGCAGCTTGAACGGAGGTAGCAATCAGCCCCAGCATTTT
TRBV11-2	TRBJ1-5	TRBD1	CASSLGGGGNQPQHF	TGTGCCAGCAGCTTAGGAGGGGGCGGCAATCAGCCCCAGCATTTT
TRBV7-2	TRBJ2-5	.	CASSAPGRGETQYF	TGTGCCAGCAGCGCGCCGGGCCGAGGGGAGACCCAGTACTTC
TRBV15	TRBJ1-6	.	CATRGGRLNSPLHF	TGTGCCACGAGGGGAGGAAGACTTAATTCACCCCTCCACTTT
TRBV28	TRBJ2-7	TRBD2	CASSRGGSSYEQYF	TGTGCCAGCAGTAGGGGAGGGTCCTCCTACGAGCAGTACTTC
TRBV6-5	TRBJ1-2	.	CASILASGTRDGYTF	TGTGCCAGCATTCTGGCCTCCGGGACCAGGGATGGCTACACCTTC
TRBV7-2	TRBJ1-1	TRBD1	CASSADRALTEAFF	TGTGCCAGCAGCGCGGACAGGGCCCTAACTGAAGCTTTCTTT